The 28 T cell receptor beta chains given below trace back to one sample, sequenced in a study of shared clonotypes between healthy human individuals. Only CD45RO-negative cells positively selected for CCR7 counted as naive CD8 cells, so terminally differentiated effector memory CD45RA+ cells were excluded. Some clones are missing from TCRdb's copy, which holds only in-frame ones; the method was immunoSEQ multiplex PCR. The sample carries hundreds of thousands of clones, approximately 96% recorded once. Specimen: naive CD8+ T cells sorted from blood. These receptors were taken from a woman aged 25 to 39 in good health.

DNA of the CDR3: TGTGCCAGCAGTATGGGCTCGAGGGAGCAGTACTTC. This translates into CASSMGSREQYF. The V gene is TRBV28, the J gene TRBJ2-7, with unresolved D. The CDR3 length is 12 residues. V was shortened by 5 bases and J by 7 bases, with 12 bases between the two germline ends. Germline assignment: CDR1 MDHEN and CDR2 SYDVKM.

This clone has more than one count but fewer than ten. CDR3 residues: CASSVGGAGTGELFF. The CDR3, as DNA: TGTGCCAGCAGCGTAGGAGGGGCGGGCACCGGGGAGCTGTTTTTT. J is TRBJ2-2 and V is TRBV9; D tentatively fits TRBD1 or TRBD2 (5 bases each). Per germline, CDR1 SGDLS and CDR2 YYNGEE. The CDR3 spans 15 residues. V dropped 0 bases and J dropped 4 bases, with 10 bases sitting between them.

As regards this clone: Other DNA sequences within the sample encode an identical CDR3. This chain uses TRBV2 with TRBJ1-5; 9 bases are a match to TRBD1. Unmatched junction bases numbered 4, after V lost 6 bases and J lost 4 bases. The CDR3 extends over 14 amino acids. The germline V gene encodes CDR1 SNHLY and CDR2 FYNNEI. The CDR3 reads CASREGQGNQPQHF. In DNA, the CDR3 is TGTGCCAGCAGGGAGGGACAGGGTAATCAGCCCCAGCATTTT. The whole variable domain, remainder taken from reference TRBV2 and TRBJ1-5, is EPEVTQTPSHQVTQMGQEVILRCVPISNHLYFYWYRQILGQKVEFLVSFYNNEISEKSEIFDDQFSVERPDGSNFTLKIRSTKLEDSAMYFCASREGQGNQPQHFGDGTRLSIL.

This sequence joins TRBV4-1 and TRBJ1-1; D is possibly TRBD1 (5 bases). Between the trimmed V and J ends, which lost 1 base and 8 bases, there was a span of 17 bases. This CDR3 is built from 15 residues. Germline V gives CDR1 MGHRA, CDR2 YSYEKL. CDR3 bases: TGCGCCAGCAGCCAAGTGGGGGGGATGGAGATCGAAGCTTTCTTT. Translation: CASSQVGGMEIEAFF.

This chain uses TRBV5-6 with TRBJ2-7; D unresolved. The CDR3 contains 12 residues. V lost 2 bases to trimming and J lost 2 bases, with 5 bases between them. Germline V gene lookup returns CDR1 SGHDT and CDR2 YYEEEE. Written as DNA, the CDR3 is TGTGCCAGCAGCTTCTCGACCTACGAGCAGTACTTC. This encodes CASSFSTYEQYF.

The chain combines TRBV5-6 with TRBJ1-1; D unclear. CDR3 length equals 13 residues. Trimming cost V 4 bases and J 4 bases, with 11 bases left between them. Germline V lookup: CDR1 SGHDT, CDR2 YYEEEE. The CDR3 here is CASSLYRGTEAFF. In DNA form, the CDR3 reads TGTGCCAGCAGCCTATACAGAGGCACTGAAGCTTTCTTT.

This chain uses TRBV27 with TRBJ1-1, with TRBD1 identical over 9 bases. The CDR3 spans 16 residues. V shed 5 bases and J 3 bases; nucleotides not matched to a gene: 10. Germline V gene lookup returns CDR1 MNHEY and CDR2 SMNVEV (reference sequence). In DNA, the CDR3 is TGTGCCAGCAGTACCTACCTCGGGACAGGGTACACTGAAGCTTTCTTT. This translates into CASSTYLGTGYTEAFF.

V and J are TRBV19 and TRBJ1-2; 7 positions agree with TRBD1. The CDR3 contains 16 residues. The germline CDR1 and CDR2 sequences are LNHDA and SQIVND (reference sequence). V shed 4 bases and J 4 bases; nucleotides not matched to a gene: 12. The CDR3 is CASSTDPQTGPYGYTF. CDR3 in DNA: TGTGCCAGTAGTACCGACCCTCAGACAGGGCCCTATGGCTACACCTTC.

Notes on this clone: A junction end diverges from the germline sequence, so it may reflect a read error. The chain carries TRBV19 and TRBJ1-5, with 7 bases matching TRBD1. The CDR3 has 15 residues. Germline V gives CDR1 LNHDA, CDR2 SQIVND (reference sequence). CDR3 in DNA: TGTGACAGTAGTATTCTCGACAGGGTGGGTCAGCCCCAGCATTTT. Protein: CDSSILDRVGQPQHF.

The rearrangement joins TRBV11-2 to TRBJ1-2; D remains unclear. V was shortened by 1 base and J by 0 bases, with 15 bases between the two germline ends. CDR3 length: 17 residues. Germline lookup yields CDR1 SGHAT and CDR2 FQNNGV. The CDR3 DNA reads TGTGCCAGCAGCTTAGTCTGGTTGGAGGGAGCTAACTATGGCTACACCTTC. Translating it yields CASSLVWLEGANYGYTF.

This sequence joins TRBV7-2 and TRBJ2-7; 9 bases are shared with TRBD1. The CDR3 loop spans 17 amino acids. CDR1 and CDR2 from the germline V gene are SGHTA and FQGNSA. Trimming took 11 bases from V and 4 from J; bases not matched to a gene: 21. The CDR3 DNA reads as TGTGCCTCCCTGACTCAAGGGGACAGGGATTTGTTTTACGAGCAGTACTTC. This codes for CASLTQGDRDLFYEQYF.

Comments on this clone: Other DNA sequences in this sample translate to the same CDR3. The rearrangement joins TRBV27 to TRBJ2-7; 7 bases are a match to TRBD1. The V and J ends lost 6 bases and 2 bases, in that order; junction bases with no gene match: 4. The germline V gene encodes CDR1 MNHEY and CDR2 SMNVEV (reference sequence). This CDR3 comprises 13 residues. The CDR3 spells CASSGTATYEQYF. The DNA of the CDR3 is TGTGCCAGCAGCGGGACAGCAACCTACGAGCAGTACTTC.

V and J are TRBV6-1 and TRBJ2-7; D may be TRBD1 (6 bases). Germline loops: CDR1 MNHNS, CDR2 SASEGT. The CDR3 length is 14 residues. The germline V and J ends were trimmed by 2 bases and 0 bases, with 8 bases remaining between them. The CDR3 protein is CASSEPDSSYEQYF. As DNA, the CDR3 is TGTGCCAGCAGTGAACCGGACAGCTCCTACGAGCAGTACTTC.

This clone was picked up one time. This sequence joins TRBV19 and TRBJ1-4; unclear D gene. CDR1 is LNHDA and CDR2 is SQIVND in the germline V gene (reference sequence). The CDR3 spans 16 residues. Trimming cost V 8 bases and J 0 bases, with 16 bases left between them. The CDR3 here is CASSSLDRTTNEKLFF. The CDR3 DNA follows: TGTGCCAGTTCCTCCCTGGACCGAACAACTAATGAAAAACTGTTTTTT.

CDR3 DNA: TGTGCCAGCAGCCAAGATGAAACCTACGAGCAGTACTTC. It translates to CASSQDETYEQYF. J is TRBJ2-7 and V is TRBV4-2; D remains unclear. In germline, CDR1 is LGHNA, CDR2 YNFKEQ. Trimming left V 0 bases short and J 2 bases short, with 5 bases between. The CDR3 extends over 13 amino acids.

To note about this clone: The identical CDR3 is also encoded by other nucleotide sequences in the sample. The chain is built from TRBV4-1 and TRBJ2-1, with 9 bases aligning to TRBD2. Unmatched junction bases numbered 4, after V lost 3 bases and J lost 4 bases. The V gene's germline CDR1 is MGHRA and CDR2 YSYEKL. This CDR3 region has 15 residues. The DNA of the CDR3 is TGCGCCAGCAGCCAGAGACTAGCGGAATACAATGAGCAGTTCTTC. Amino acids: CASSQRLAEYNEQFF.

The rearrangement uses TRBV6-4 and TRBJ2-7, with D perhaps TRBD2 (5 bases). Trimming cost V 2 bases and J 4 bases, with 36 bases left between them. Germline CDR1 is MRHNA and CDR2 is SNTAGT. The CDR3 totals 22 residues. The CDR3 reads CASSDALDRQVAVTRPKYEQYF. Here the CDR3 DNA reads TGTGCCAGCAGTGACGCCCTCGACCGGCAGGTCGCAGTTACTAGGCCGAAATACGAGCAGTACTTC.

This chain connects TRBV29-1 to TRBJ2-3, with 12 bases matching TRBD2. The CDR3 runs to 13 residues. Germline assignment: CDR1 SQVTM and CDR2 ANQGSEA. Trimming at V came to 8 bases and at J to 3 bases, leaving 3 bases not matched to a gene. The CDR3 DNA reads TGCAGCACCGGGACTAGCGGGACAGATACGCAGTATTTT. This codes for CSTGTSGTDTQYF.

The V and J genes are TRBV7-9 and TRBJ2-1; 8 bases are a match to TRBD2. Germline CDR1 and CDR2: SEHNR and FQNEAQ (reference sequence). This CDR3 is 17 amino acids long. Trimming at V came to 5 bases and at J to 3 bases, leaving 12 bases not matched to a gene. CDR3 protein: CASSPPGGVAVYNEQFF. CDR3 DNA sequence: TGTGCCAGCAGCCCCCCCGGGGGGGTAGCGGTCTACAATGAGCAGTTCTTC. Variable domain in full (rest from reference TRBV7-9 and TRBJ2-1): DTGVSQNPRHKITKRGQNVTFRCDPISEHNRLYWYRQTLGQGPEFLTYFQNEAQLEKSRLLSDRFSAERPKGSFSTLEIQRTEQGDSAMYLCASSPPGGVAVYNEQFFGPGTRLTVL.

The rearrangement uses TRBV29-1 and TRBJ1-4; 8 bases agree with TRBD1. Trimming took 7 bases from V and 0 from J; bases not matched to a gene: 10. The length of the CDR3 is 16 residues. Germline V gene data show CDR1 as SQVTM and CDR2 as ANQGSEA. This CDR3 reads CSARTGWSATNEKLFF. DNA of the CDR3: TGCAGCGCTAGGACAGGGTGGAGTGCAACTAATGAAAAACTGTTTTTT. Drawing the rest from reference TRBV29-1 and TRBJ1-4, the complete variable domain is SAVISQKPSRDICQRGTSLTIQCQVDSQVTMMFWYRQQPGQSLTLIATANQGSEATYESGFVIDKFPISRPNLTFSTLTVSNMSPEDSSIYLCSARTGWSATNEKLFFGSGTQLSVL.

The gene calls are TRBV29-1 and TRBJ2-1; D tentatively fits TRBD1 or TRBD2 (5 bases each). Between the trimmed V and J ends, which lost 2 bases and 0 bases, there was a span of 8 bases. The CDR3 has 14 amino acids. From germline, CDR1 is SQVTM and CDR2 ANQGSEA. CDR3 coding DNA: TGCAGCGTTGAAAAGGGGAGCTCCTACAATGAGCAGTTCTTC. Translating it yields CSVEKGSSYNEQFF.

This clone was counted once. CDR3 sequence: CASSTRQGSRETQYF. The CDR3 DNA sequence: TGTGCCAGCAGCACCCGACAGGGGAGTAGGGAGACCCAGTACTTC. This sequence joins TRBV9 and TRBJ2-5; 8 nucleotides align to TRBD1. Germline V lookup: CDR1 SGDLS, CDR2 YYNGEE. Losses at the gene ends were 4 bases for V and 5 bases for J; bases not matched to a gene: 10. This CDR3 comprises 15 residues.

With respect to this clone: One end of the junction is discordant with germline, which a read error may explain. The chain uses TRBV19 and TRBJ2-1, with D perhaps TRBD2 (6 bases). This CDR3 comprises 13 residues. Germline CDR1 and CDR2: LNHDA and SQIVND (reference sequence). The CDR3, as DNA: TGTGCCAGTAGAATAGCGGAATACAATGAGCAGTTCTTC. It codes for CASRIAEYNEQFF.

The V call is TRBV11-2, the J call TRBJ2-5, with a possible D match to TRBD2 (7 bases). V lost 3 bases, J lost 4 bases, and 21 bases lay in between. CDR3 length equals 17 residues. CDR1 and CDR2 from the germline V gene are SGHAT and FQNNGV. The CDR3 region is CASSFLRDPGGRETQYF. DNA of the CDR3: TGTGCCAGCAGCTTCCTCCGGGACCCCGGGGGGCGAGAGACCCAGTACTTC.

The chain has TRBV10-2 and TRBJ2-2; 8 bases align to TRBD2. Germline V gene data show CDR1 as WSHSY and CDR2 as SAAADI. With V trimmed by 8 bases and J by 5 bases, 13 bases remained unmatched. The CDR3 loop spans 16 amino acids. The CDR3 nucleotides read TGCGCCAGCGAGGGGGAAACGGGAGGGAAAACCGGGGAGCTGTTTTTT. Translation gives CASEGETGGKTGELFF.

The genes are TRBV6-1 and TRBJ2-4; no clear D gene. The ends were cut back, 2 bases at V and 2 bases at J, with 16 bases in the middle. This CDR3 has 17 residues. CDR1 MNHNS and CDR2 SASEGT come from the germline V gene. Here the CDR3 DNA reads TGTGCCAGCAGTGAATTAACACAGATCGGAACCAAAAACATTCAGTACTTC. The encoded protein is CASSELTQIGTKNIQYF.

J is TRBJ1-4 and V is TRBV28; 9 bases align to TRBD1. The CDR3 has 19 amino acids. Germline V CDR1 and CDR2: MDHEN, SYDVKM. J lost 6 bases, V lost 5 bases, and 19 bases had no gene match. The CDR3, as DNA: TGTGCCAGCAGTCAGATTTGGCTGAGACAGGGGGTGGAAGATGAAAAACTGTTTTTT. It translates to CASSQIWLRQGVEDEKLFF.

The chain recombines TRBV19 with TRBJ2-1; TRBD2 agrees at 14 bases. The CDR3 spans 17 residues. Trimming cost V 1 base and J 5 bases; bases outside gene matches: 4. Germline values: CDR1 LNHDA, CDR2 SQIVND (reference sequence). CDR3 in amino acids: CASSIVEGLAGDNEQFF. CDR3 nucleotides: TGTGCCAGTAGTATAGTAGAGGGACTAGCGGGGGACAATGAGCAGTTCTTC. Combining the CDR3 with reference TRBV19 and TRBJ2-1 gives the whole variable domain DGGITQSPKYLFRKEGQNVTLSCEQNLNHDAMYWYRQDPGQGLRLIYYSQIVNDFQKGDIAEGYSVSREKKESFPLTVTSAQKNPTAFYLCASSIVEGLAGDNEQFFGPGTRLTVL.